Given below is one T cell receptor (beta chain) in context. The germline V gene has CDR1 MGHDK and CDR2 SYGVNS. Trimming took 3 bases from V and 1 from J, leaving 9 bases between them. This CDR3 contains 15 residues. This sample was included in a study of T cell responses to AZD1222 COVID-19 vaccine. The repertoire was sequenced with immunoSEQ multiplex PCR; TCRdb's copy has only in-frame clones and lacks some. The sample shows 140,000 to 150,000 clones, approximately 92% of them seen only once. V and J are TRBV25-1 and TRBJ2-2, with D perhaps matching TRBD1 (5 bases). The TCR originated in an adult in good health. Sequenced here: peripheral blood, sampled on day 0 of AZD1222 vaccination. For the CDR3, the DNA is TGTGCCAGCAGTGATTGGACAATGAACACCGGGGAGCTGTTTTTT. Translating it yields CASSDWTMNTGELFF.